Listed below are T cell receptor beta chains from one sample, sequenced in a study of blood T cell repertoires in COVID-19. Repertoires were generated with immunoSEQ multiplex PCR, while TCRdb's copy carries only in-frame clones and drops some. The profile shows 140,000 to 150,000 clones, over 70% of them singletons. The specimen was peripheral blood. The receptors stem from a man older than 75 with acute or convalescent COVID-19. CDR3s include the opening cysteine and the closing phenylalanine or tryptophan. D genes are given only for firm matches. Size tells how often a clone was seen (once, few, many) or the class of an expanded clone, and some rows leave it out.

CDR3: CASSFVGTGDEQFF
DNA: TGCGCCAGCAGCTTTGTCGGGACAGGAGATGAGCAGTTCTTC
V: TRBV5-1
size: .
D: TRBD1
J: TRBJ2-1

CDR3: CAWRSFETQYF
DNA: TGTGCCTGGAGGTCGTTCGAGACCCAGTACTTC
V: TRBV30
size: .
D: .
J: TRBJ2-5

CDR3: CSVSGPGLASLPDTDTQYF
DNA: TGCAGCGTTAGTGGACCGGGACTAGCGTCACTCCCGGACACAGATACGCAGTATTTT
V: TRBV29-1
size: .
D: TRBD2
J: TRBJ2-3

CDR3: CASSLTGLEYTIYF
DNA: TGCGCCAGCAGCTTGACAGGGCTGGAATACACCATATATTTT
V: TRBV5-1
size: .
D: .
J: TRBJ1-3

CDR3: CATSRGGGLETQYF
DNA: TGTGCCACCAGCAGAGGGGGAGGGCTGGAGACCCAGTACTTC
V: TRBV15
size: .
D: TRBD2
J: TRBJ2-5

CDR3: CASSLAGGSNSPLHF
DNA: TGTGCCAGCAGCTTAGCGGGGGGATCTAATTCACCCCTCCACTTT
V: TRBV7-2
size: once
D: .
J: TRBJ1-6

CDR3: CASSHKTGVNTEAFF
DNA: TGTGCCAGCAGTCATAAGACAGGGGTGAACACTGAAGCTTTCTTT
V: TRBV27
size: .
D: TRBD1
J: TRBJ1-1

CDR3: CASSLNKETQYF
DNA: TGTGCCAGCAGCCTCAACAAAGAGACCCAGTACTTC
V: TRBV5-8
size: .
D: .
J: TRBJ2-5

CDR3: CASSSLAGLGADTQYF
DNA: TGTGCCAGCAGTTCGCTAGCGGGACTTGGGGCAGATACGCAGTATTTT
V: TRBV6-6
size: .
D: TRBD2
J: TRBJ2-3

CDR3: CASSVAAGAIGETQYF
DNA: TGTGCCAGCAGCGTAGCGGCGGGGGCGATCGGGGAGACCCAGTACTTC
V: TRBV9
size: .
D: .
J: TRBJ2-5

CDR3: CASSLAGQSTDTQYF
DNA: TGTGCCAGCAGTTTAGCTGGACAAAGCACAGATACGCAGTATTTT
V: TRBV27
size: .
D: .
J: TRBJ2-3

CDR3: CASSRQQIHDYEQYF
DNA: TGTGCCAGCAGCAGACAGCAAATCCACGACTACGAGCAGTACTTC
V: TRBV21-1
size: .
D: .
J: TRBJ2-7

CDR3: CASSFSITDTGELFF
DNA: TGTGCCAGCAGTTTTTCGATCACAGACACCGGGGAGCTGTTTTTT
V: TRBV28
size: .
D: .
J: TRBJ2-2

CDR3: CAWSPGTSGGNF
DNA: TGTGCCTGGAGTCCCGGGACTAGCGGGGGCAACTTC
V: TRBV30
size: .
D: TRBD2
J: TRBJ2-7

CDR3: CASSVTGQESYEQYF
DNA: TGTGCCAGCAGCGTGACGGGACAGGAATCCTACGAGCAGTACTTC
V: TRBV9
size: .
D: TRBD1
J: TRBJ2-7

CDR3: CASSFEVSYEQYF
DNA: TGTGCCAGCAGCTTTGAGGTCTCCTACGAGCAGTACTTC
V: TRBV7-8
size: .
D: .
J: TRBJ2-7

CDR3: CASSLVGGRNYGYTF
DNA: TGTGCCAGCAGCTTGGTCGGGGGGCGTAACTATGGCTACACCTTC
V: TRBV5-4
size: .
D: .
J: TRBJ1-2

CDR3: CASSFQGQETQYF
DNA: TGCGCCAGCAGCTTCCAGGGGCAAGAGACCCAGTACTTC
V: TRBV5-1
size: .
D: .
J: TRBJ2-5

CDR3: CASSRQGLTEAFF
DNA: TGTGCCAGCAGCAGACAGGGGCTTACTGAAGCTTTCTTT
V: TRBV13
size: few
D: TRBD1
J: TRBJ1-1

CDR3: CASSAEAPGGVYGYTF
DNA: TGTGCCAGTAGTGCGGAGGCCCCGGGGGGCGTCTATGGCTACACCTTC
V: TRBV19
size: .
D: .
J: TRBJ1-2

CDR3: CASSLQGVGNQPQHF
DNA: TGTGCCAGCAGTCTACAGGGGGTGGGCAATCAGCCCCAGCATTTT
V: TRBV2
size: once
D: TRBD1
J: TRBJ1-5

CDR3: CASSLAGSQETQYF
DNA: TGTGCCAGCAGCTTAGCTGGCAGTCAAGAGACCCAGTACTTC
V: TRBV11-1
size: .
D: .
J: TRBJ2-5

CDR3: CTSSPGRGWDYGYTF
DNA: TGCACCAGCAGCCCCGGGAGGGGTTGGGACTATGGCTACACCTTC
V: TRBV1
size: .
D: .
J: TRBJ1-2

CDR3: CASSLDRTGELFF
DNA: TGTGCCAGCAGCCTGGACAGGACCGGGGAGCTGTTTTTT
V: TRBV5-4
size: .
D: TRBD1
J: TRBJ2-2

CDR3: CASRITSGRNYEQYF
DNA: TGTGCCAGCAGGATTACTAGCGGGAGGAATTACGAGCAGTACTTC
V: TRBV28
size: .
D: TRBD2
J: TRBJ2-7

CDR3: CASSLLSAGMRNTIYF
DNA: TGTGCCAGCAGCTTGTTGAGTGCAGGGATGCGCAACACCATATATTTT
V: TRBV5-4
size: .
D: .
J: TRBJ1-3

CDR3: CASSRTGSYGYTF
DNA: TGTGCCAGCAGTCGGACAGGCAGCTATGGCTACACCTTC
V: TRBV6-5
size: .
D: TRBD1
J: TRBJ1-2

CDR3: CASGEPSTDTQYF
DNA: TGCGCCAGTGGGGAGCCTAGCACAGATACGCAGTATTTT
V: TRBV5-1
size: .
D: .
J: TRBJ2-3

CDR3: CSASRQGQETQYF
DNA: TGCAGTGCCAGTAGACAGGGCCAAGAGACCCAGTACTTC
V: TRBV20-1
size: .
D: TRBD1
J: TRBJ2-5

CDR3: CASSPTGYGANVLTF
DNA: TGTGCCAGCAGCCCAACGGGGTATGGGGCCAACGTCCTGACTTTC
V: TRBV3-1/TRBV3-2
size: .
D: .
J: TRBJ2-6

CDR3: CASSMGQGGEAFF
DNA: TGCGCCAGCAGCATGGGACAGGGTGGTGAAGCTTTCTTT
V: TRBV5-1
size: .
D: TRBD1
J: TRBJ1-1

CDR3: CASSELGTGLQPQHF
DNA: TGTGCCAGCAGTGAATTGGGGACAGGGCTTCAGCCCCAGCATTTT
V: TRBV2
size: once
D: TRBD1
J: TRBJ1-5

CDR3: CASSLAGLTSGNTIYF
DNA: TGTGCCAGCAGCTTAGCAGGACTGACCTCTGGAAACACCATATATTTT
V: TRBV7-6
size: .
D: .
J: TRBJ1-3

CDR3: CASSLFRGETQYF
DNA: TGTGCCAGCAGCTTATTCAGGGGAGAGACCCAGTACTTC
V: TRBV7-3
size: .
D: .
J: TRBJ2-5

CDR3: CASSYSQGGRLLQPREQYF
DNA: TGTGCCAGCAGTTACTCGCAGGGGGGCCGTCTGCTACAGCCCCGCGAGCAGTACTTC
V: TRBV6-2/TRBV6-3
size: .
D: .
J: TRBJ2-7